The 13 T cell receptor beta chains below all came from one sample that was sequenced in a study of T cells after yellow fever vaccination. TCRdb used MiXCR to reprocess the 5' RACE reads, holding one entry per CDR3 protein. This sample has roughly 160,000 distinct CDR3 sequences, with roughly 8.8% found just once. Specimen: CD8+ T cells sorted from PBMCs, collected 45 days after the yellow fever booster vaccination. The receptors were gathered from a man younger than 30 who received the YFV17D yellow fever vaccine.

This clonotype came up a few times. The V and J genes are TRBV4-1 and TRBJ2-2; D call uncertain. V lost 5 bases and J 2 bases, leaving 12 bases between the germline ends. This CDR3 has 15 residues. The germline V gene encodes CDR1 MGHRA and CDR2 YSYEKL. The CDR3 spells CASSSGSGNTGELFF. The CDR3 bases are TGCGCCAGCAGCTCCGGATCGGGCAACACCGGGGAGCTGTTTTTT.

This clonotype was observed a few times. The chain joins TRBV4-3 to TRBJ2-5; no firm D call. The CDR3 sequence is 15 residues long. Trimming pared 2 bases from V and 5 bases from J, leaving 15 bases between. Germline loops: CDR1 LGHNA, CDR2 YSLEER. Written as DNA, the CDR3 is TGCGCCAGCAGCCAAAATGAGGCGAGTATGGAGACCCAGTACTTC. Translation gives CASSQNEASMETQYF.

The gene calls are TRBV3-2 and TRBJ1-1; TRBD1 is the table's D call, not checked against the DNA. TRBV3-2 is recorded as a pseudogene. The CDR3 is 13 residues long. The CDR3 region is CASSQCRVPEAFF. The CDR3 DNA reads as TGTGCCAGCAGCCAATGCAGGGTCCCTGAAGCTTTCTTT.

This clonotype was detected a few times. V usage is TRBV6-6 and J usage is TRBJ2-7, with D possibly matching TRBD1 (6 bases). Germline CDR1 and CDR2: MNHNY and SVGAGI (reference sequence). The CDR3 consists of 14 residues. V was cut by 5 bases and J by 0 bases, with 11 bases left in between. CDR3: CASSPTGTSYEQYV. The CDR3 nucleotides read TGTGCCAGCAGTCCTACAGGGACCTCCTACGAGCAGTACGTC.

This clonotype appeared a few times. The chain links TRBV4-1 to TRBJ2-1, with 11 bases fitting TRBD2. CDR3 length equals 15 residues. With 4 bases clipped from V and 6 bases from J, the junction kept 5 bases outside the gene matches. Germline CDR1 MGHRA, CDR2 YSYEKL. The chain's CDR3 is CASSLRLAGLNEQFF. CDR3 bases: TGCGCCAGCAGCCTCAGACTAGCGGGGCTCAATGAGCAGTTCTTC.

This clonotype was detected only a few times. The CDR3 sequence: CAWSSWDTNQETQYF. For the CDR3, the DNA is TGTGCCTGGAGTTCTTGGGACACTAACCAAGAGACCCAGTACTTC. The chain employs TRBV30 and TRBJ2-5; D possibly corresponds to TRBD1 (6 bases). The CDR3 length is 15 residues. Germline CDR1 and CDR2: GTSNPN and SVGIG (reference sequence). Trimming stripped 2 bases from V and 0 bases from J, with 13 bases between.

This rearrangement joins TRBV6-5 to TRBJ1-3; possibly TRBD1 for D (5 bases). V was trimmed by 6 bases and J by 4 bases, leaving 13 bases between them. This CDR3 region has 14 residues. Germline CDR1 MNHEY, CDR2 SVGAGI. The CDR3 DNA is TGTGCCAGCAGCCTAGCTCAGGGAGGAAACACCATATATTTT. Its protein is CASSLAQGGNTIYF.

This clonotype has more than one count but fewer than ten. The CDR3 region is CAKRGRVHGYTF. CDR3 coding DNA: TGTGCGAAGAGGGGGCGCGTCCATGGCTACACCTTC. The chain employs TRBV2 and TRBJ1-2; TRBD1 matches 7 bases. This CDR3 is 12 amino acids long. Looked up from germline, CDR1 is SNHLY and CDR2 is FYNNEI.

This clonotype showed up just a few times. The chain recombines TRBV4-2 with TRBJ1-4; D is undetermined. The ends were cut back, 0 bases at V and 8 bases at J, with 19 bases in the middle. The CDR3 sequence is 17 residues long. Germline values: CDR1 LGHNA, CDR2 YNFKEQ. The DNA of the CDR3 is TGTGCCAGCAGCCAAGATCCGGCAGAGAGGGTCGTCGAAAAACTGTTTTTT. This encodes CASSQDPAERVVEKLFF.

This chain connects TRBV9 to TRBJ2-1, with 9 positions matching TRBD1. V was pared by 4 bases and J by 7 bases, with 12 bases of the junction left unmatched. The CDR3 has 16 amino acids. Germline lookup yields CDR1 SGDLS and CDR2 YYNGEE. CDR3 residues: CASSPRTGVFVNEQFF. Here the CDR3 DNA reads TGTGCCAGCAGCCCGCGGACAGGGGTGTTTGTAAATGAGCAGTTCTTC.

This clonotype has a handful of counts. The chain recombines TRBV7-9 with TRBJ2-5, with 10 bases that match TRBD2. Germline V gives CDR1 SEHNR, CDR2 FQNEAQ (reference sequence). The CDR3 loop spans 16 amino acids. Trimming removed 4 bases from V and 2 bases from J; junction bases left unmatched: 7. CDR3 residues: CASSYRVAGGQETQYF. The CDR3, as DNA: TGTGCCAGCAGCTATCGGGTAGCGGGGGGACAAGAGACCCAGTACTTC.

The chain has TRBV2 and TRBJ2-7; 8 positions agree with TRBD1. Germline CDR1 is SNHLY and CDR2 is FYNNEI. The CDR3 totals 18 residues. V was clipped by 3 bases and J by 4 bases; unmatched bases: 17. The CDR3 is CASSEGQVPLSVGYEQYV. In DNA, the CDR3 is TGTGCCAGCAGTGAGGGACAGGTTCCCCTGTCCGTGGGGTACGAGCAGTACGTC.

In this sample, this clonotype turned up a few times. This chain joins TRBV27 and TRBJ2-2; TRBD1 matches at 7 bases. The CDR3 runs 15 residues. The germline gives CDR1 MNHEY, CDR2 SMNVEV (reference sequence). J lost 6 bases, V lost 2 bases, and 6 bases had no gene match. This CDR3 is CASSLAGTGAGELFF. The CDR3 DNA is TGTGCCAGCAGTTTAGCGGGTACAGGGGCCGGGGAGCTGTTTTTT.